Following are 16 T cell receptor beta chains from one sample sequenced in a study of regulatory T cells in long-lasting Graves disease. The time point: persistent/refractory GD, antithyroid drugs over 5 years with positive TRAb. Extracted RNA from PBMCs served as the source of the TCR library. Assembly of TCR beta libraries relied on iRepertoire HTBI primers together with Arm-PCR of CDR3 regions. TCRdb ran MiXCR on the multiplex PCR reads and lists one entry per CDR3 protein. The sample contains approximately 440,000 distinct CDR3 sequences, 23% of which appear only once. The sample here was peripheral blood mononuclear cells (PBMCs), taken when the disease was refractory, from a patient treated with antithyroid drugs. Receptors originate from a female donor with Graves disease.

This clonotype was counted at least ten times. This chain joins TRBV7-9 and TRBJ1-5; a possible D gene is TRBD1 (5 bases). CDR1 and CDR2 (germline): SEHNR, FQNEAQ (reference sequence). The V end was cut by 4 bases, the J end by 3 bases, with 10 bases between. The CDR3 length is 14 residues. The CDR3 spells CASSSTGSNQPQHF. The DNA of the CDR3 is TGTGCCAGCAGCTCTACAGGTTCCAATCAGCCCCAGCATTTT.

This clonotype has just a few counts. The chain combines TRBV20-1 with TRBJ2-7; TRBD2 is a possible D gene (6 bases). Germline lookup yields CDR1 DFQATT and CDR2 SNEGSKA (reference sequence). The CDR3 totals 15 residues. The V gene lost 6 bases and the J gene lost 2 bases, with 20 bases spanning the gap. This CDR3 is CSAPSLLASTYEQYF. In DNA form, the CDR3 reads TGCAGTGCCCCTTCTTTACTAGCCAGTACCTACGAGCAGTACTTC.

This sequence joins TRBV7-3 and TRBJ2-2; tentative D call: TRBD2 (5 bases). This CDR3 contains 17 residues. V dropped 1 base and J dropped 4 bases, with 16 bases sitting between them. CDR1 is SGHTA, CDR2 FQGTGA, per germline. CDR3: CASSLRVISAGTGELFF. CDR3 in DNA: TGTGCCAGCAGCTTAAGGGTAATCAGCGCGGGCACCGGGGAGCTGTTTTTT.

Only a few counts were recorded for this clonotype. Written as DNA, the CDR3 is TGTGCCAGCAGCGATCCGGGACTCATGAACACTGAAGCTTTCTTT. Amino acids: CASSDPGLMNTEAFF. This rearrangement joins TRBV7-9 to TRBJ1-1, with TRBD1 as a possible D gene (5 bases). V shed 5 bases and J shed 0 bases, with 13 bases lying between them. Germline CDR1 reads SEHNR; CDR2 reads FQNEAQ (reference sequence). This CDR3 is built from 15 residues.

In this sample, this clonotype turned up many times. The chain carries TRBV20-1 and TRBJ2-4; D possibly matches TRBD1 or TRBD2 (5 bases each). Per the germline V gene, CDR1 is DFQATT and CDR2 is SNEGSKA (reference sequence). V gave up 4 bases and J gave up 3 bases, with 16 bases separating them. The CDR3 length is 15 residues. The CDR3 sequence is CSANPRGRIKNIQYF. The CDR3 DNA sequence: TGCAGTGCTAACCCCCGGGGCAGGATCAAAAACATTCAGTACTTC.

This clonotype was observed many times. The chain joins TRBV6-2 or TRBV6-3 to TRBJ1-2, with TRBD1 matching 9 bases. The V and J ends lost 4 bases and 6 bases, in that order; junction bases with no gene match: 6. This CDR3 spans 14 amino acids. CDR1 and CDR2 from the germline V gene are MNHEY and SVGEGT. For the CDR3, the DNA is TGTGCCAGCAGTTTCGCCGGGACAGGGAATGGCTACACCTTC. Its translation is CASSFAGTGNGYTF.

A few counts support this clonotype. This chain uses TRBV6-5 with TRBJ1-6; TRBD1 agrees at 8 bases. CDR3 size: 16 residues. Trimming cost V 2 bases and J 8 bases; bases outside gene matches: 8. CDR1 is MNHEY, CDR2 SVGAGI, per germline. CDR3 DNA sequence: TGTGCCAGCAGTTACGTCCAGGGGGCATCGGATTCACCCCTCCACTTT. This sequence encodes CASSYVQGASDSPLHF.

To note about this clonotype: Its ends do not fully match the called genes, so a read error is possible. The chain carries TRBV12-3 or TRBV12-4 and TRBJ1-1; maybe TRBD1 (5 bases). The CDR3 has 13 residues. The DNA for the CDR3 is TGTGCCAGCAGTTTAGGGAGGGACTCTGAAGCCTTCTTT. Its protein product is CASSLGRDSEAFF.

The chain carries TRBV20-1 and TRBJ1-1, with D uncertain. The ends were cut back, 0 bases at V and 1 base at J, with 12 bases in the middle. Germline CDR1 reads DFQATT; CDR2 reads SNEGSKA (reference sequence). The CDR3 runs to 15 residues. Here the CDR3 DNA reads TGCAGTGCTAGAGAAATAGGGCGGGCGAACACTGAAGCTTTCTTT. Its protein product is CSAREIGRANTEAFF.

In regard to this clonotype: A single base separates this from a much larger clone, so it may be a read error. The CDR3 carries no conserved terminal phenylalanine or tryptophan, so it likely arises from a read error. The chain is built from TRBV29-1 and TRBJ1-1; 8 bases align to TRBD1. The length of the CDR3 is 13 residues. Germline V lookup: CDR1 SQVTM, CDR2 ANQGSEA. V lost 6 bases, J lost 4 bases, and 7 bases stayed unmatched. This CDR3 is CSVLTGGRTEAFL. In nucleotides, the CDR3 is TGCAGCGTCCTAACAGGGGGTCGCACTGAAGCTTTCTTA.

This sequence joins TRBV3-1 and TRBJ1-3; 7 bases line up with TRBD1. This CDR3 spans 14 amino acids. V dropped 0 bases and J dropped 4; count of bases not matched to a gene: 0. CDR1 LGHDT and CDR2 YNNKEL come from the germline V gene (reference sequence). The CDR3 here is CASSQEDRGNTIYF. Written as DNA, the CDR3 is TGTGCCAGCAGCCAAGAGGACAGGGGAAACACCATATATTTT.

This clonotype was seen many times. The chain carries TRBV6-1 and TRBJ2-5; 11 bases line up with TRBD2. Germline V lookup: CDR1 MNHNS, CDR2 SASEGT. This CDR3 is built from 16 residues. V trimming: 4 bases; J trimming: 5 bases; junction bases outside the gene matches: 9. The CDR3 region has the DNA TGTGCCAGCAGTGTTTTGACTAGCGGGATACGGGAGACCCAGTACTTC. Its protein product is CASSVLTSGIRETQYF.

This clonotype has a count of ten or more. This chain connects TRBV6-2 or TRBV6-3 to TRBJ2-7; the match to TRBD2 covers 9 bases. The CDR3 extends over 14 amino acids. V lost 6 bases to trimming and J lost 3 bases; unmatched junction nucleotides: 6. Germline V gene lookup returns CDR1 MNHEY and CDR2 SVGEGT. The chain's CDR3 is CASSLAGANYEQYF. The CDR3 DNA sequence: TGTGCCAGCAGCTTAGCGGGAGCGAACTACGAGCAGTACTTC.

The V and J genes are TRBV3-1 and TRBJ2-7; D perhaps matches TRBD2 (6 bases). CDR1 LGHDT and CDR2 YNNKEL come from the germline V gene (reference sequence). Trimming took off 7 bases at V and 2 bases at J, with 15 bases between the two ends. The CDR3 is made up of 14 amino acids. The CDR3, as DNA: TGTGCCAGCACACCAACCGGGAGTCCCTACGAGCAGTACTTC. As protein: CASTPTGSPYEQYF.

The V call is TRBV5-1, the J call TRBJ1-1; D is uncertain. CDR1 and CDR2 (germline): SGHRS, YFSETQ. V was pared by 1 base and J by 10 bases, with 11 bases between. This CDR3 has 12 residues. CDR3 protein: CASSLTGTIAFF. The CDR3, as DNA: TGCGCCAGCAGCTTGACCGGAACTATAGCTTTCTTT. Full variable domain (missing parts from reference TRBV5-1 and TRBJ1-1): KAGVTQTPRYLIKTRGQQVTLSCSPISGHRSVSWYQQTPGQGLQFLFEYFSETQRNKGNFPGRFSGRQFSNSRSEMNVSTLELGDSALYLCASSLTGTIAFFGQGTRLTVV.

This clonotype has only a few counts. The chain uses TRBV20-1 and TRBJ1-5; 8 bases match TRBD1. The CDR3 covers 14 residues. Germline V gene sequence: CDR1 DFQATT, CDR2 SNEGSKA (reference sequence). J was trimmed by 4 bases and V by 4 bases; bases with no gene match: 6. CDR3 in amino acids: CSATLGQGNQPQHF. In nucleotides, the CDR3 is TGCAGTGCTACCCTAGGACAGGGAAATCAGCCCCAGCATTTT.